A single T cell receptor beta chain is shown here with its context. Authors' processing steps: Estimated nucleated cell counts came from reference gene primer amplification. The repertoire was sequenced with immunoSEQ multiplex PCR; TCRdb's copy has only in-frame clones and lacks some. V and J calls and clone size are given by that table; D and trimming were obtained from the DNA. The table shows some 200,000 clones, with around 84% occurring only once. This sample stems from a study of blood T cell repertoires in COVID-19. Overall study: Researchers got acute and convalescent COVID-19 samples from the United States, Italy and Spain. T cells, B-cell-depleted T cells, or PBMCs supplied cDNA or gDNA.

This CDR3 has 17 residues. Looked up from germline, CDR1 is SQVTM and CDR2 is ANQGSEA. Trimming at V came to 2 bases and at J to 0 bases, leaving 6 bases not matched to a gene. Source material: peripheral blood. The TCR sequence derives from a man aged 30 to 45 with active or convalescent COVID-19. The genes are TRBV29-1 and TRBJ2-3, with 12 bases fitting TRBD2. The CDR3 region has the DNA TGCAGCGTTGAACCCTGGACTAGCGGGGCTAGCACAGATACGCAGTATTTT. This gives the protein CSVEPWTSGASTDTQYF.